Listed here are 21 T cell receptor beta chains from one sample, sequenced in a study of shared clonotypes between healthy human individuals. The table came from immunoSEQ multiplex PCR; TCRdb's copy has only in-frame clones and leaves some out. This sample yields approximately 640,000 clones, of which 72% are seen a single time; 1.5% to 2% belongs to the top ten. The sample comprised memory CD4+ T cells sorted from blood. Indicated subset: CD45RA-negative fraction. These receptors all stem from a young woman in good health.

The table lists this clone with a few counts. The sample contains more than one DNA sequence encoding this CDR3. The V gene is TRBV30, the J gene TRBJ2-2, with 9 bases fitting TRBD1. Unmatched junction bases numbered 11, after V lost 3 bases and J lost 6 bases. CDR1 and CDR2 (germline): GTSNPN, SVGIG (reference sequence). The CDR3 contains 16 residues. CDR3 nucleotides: TGTGCCTGGAGGGGTGGGACAGGGTCCTATCCCGGGGAGCTGTTTTTT. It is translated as CAWRGGTGSYPGELFF. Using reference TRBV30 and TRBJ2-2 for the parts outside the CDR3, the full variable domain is SQTIHQWPATLVQPVGSPLSLECTVEGTSNPNLYWYRQAAGRGLQLLFYSVGIGQISSEVPQNLSASRPQDRQFILSSKKLLLSDSGFYLCAWRGGTGSYPGELFFGEGSRLTVL.

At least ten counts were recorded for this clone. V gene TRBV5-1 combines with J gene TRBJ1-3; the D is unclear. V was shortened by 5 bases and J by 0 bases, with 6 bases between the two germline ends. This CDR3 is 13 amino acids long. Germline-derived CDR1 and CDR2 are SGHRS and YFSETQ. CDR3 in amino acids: CASRGPSGNTIYF. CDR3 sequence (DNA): TGCGCCAGCAGGGGCCCCTCTGGAAACACCATATATTTT.

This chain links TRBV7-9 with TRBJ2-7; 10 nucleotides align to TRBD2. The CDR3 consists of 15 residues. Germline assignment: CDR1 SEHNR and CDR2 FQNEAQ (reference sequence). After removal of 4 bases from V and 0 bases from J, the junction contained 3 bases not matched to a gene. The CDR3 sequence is CASSSGLAFSYEQYF. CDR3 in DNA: TGTGCCAGCAGCTCGGGACTAGCGTTCTCCTACGAGCAGTACTTC.

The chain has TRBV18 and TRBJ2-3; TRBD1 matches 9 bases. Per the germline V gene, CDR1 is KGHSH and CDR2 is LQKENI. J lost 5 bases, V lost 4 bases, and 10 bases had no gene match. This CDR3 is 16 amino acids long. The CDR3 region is CASSLTGTGILDTQYF. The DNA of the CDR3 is TGTGCCAGCTCACTGACCGGGACAGGGATATTAGATACGCAGTATTTT.

For the CDR3, the DNA is TGTGCCAGCAGCTTTATGGGTCCAGGCCCCAATCAGCCCCAGCATTTT. This translates into CASSFMGPGPNQPQHF. V and J are TRBV7-2 and TRBJ1-5; D not certain. V was trimmed by 3 bases and J by 3 bases, leaving 15 bases between them. Germline-derived CDR1 and CDR2 are SGHTA and FQGNSA. The CDR3 loop spans 16 amino acids. The complete variable domain, with remaining parts taken from reference TRBV7-2 and TRBJ1-5, reads GAGVSQSPSNKVTEKGKDVELRCDPISGHTALYWYRQSLGQGLEFLIYFQGNSAPDKSGLPSDRFSAERTGGSVSTLTIQRTQQEDSAVYLCASSFMGPGPNQPQHFGDGTRLSIL.

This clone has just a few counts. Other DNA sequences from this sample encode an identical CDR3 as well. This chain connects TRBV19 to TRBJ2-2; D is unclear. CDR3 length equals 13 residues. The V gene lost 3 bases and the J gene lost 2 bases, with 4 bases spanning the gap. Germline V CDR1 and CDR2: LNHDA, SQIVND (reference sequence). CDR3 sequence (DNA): TGTGCCAGTAGTATTGGAAACACCGGGGAGCTGTTTTTT. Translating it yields CASSIGNTGELFF.

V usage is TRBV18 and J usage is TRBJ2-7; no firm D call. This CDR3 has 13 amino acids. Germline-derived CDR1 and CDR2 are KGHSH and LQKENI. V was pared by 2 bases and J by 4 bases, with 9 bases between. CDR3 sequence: CASSPEVSYEQYF. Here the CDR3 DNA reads TGTGCCAGCTCACCAGAGGTTAGTTACGAGCAGTACTTC.

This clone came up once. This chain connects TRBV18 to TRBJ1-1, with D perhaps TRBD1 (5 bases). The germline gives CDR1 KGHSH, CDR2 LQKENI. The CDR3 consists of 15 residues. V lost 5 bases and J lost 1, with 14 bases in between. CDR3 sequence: CASSVSLGENTEAFF. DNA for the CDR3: TGTGCCAGCTCAGTTTCGTTAGGGGAGAACACTGAAGCTTTCTTT.

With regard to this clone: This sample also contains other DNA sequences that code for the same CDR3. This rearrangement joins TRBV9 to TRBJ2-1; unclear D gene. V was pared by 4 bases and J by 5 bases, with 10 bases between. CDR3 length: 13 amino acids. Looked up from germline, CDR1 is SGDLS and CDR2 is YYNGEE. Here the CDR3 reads CASSPRHHNEQFF. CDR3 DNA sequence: TGTGCCAGCAGCCCCCGACACCACAATGAGCAGTTCTTC.

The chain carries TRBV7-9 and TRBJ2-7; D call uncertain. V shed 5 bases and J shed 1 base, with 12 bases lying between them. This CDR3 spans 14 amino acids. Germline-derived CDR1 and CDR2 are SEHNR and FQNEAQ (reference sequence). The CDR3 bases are TGTGCCAGCAGCCCTACTTGGGAATCCTACGAGCAGTACTTC. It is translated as CASSPTWESYEQYF.

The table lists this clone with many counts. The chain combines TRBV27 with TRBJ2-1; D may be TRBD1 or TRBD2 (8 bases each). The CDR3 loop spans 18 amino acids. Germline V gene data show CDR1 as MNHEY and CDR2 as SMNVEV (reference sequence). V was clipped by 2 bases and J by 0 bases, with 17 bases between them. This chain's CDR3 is CASSLDRGSGSSYNEQFF. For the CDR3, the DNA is TGTGCCAGCAGTTTAGACAGGGGAAGCGGGAGCTCCTACAATGAGCAGTTCTTC.

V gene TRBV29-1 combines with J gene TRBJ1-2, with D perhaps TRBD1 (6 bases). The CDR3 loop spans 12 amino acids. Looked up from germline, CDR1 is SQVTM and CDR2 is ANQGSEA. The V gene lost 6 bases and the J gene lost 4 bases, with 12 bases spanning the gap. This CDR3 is CSVVGQTYGYTF. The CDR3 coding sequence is TGCAGCGTAGTTGGACAGACCTATGGCTACACCTTC.

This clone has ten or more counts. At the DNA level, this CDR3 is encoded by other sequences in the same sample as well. This chain's CDR3 is CASSITDTQYF. CDR3 DNA: TGTGCCAGTAGTATAACAGATACGCAGTATTTT. The V and J genes are TRBV19 and TRBJ2-3; D call uncertain. In germline, CDR1 is LNHDA, CDR2 SQIVND (reference sequence). The CDR3 totals 11 residues. V dropped 2 bases and J dropped 3 bases, with 0 bases sitting between them.

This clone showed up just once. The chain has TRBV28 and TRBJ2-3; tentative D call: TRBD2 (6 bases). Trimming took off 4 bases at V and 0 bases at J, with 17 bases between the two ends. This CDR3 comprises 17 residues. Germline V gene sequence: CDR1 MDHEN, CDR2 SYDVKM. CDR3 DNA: TGTGCCAGCAGTTCGTTAGCGGACCTTTTTAGCACAGATACGCAGTATTTT. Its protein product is CASSSLADLFSTDTQYF.

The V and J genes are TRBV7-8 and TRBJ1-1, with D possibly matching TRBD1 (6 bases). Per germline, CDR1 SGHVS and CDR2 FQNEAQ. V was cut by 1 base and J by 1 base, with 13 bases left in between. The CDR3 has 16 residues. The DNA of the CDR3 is TGTGCCAGCAGCTTAGTGGGGGGCGCGGCGAACACTGAAGCTTTCTTT. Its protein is CASSLVGGAANTEAFF.

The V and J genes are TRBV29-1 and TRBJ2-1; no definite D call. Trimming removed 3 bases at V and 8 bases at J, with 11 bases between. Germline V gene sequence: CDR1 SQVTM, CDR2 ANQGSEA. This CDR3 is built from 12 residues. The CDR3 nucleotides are TGCAGCGTTGAGGGTTGGGGTGATGAGCAGTTCTTC. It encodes CSVEGWGDEQFF.

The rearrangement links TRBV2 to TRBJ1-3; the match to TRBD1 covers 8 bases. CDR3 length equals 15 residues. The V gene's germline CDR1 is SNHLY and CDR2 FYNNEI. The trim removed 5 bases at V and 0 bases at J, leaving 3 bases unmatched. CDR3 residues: CASSRTGLSGNTIYF. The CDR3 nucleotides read TGTGCCAGCAGTAGGACAGGGCTCTCTGGAAACACCATATATTTT. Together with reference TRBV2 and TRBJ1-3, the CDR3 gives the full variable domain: EPEVTQTPSHQVTQMGQEVILRCVPISNHLYFYWYRQILGQKVEFLVSFYNNEISEKSEIFDDQFSVERPDGSNFTLKIRSTKLEDSAMYFCASSRTGLSGNTIYFGEGSWLTVV.

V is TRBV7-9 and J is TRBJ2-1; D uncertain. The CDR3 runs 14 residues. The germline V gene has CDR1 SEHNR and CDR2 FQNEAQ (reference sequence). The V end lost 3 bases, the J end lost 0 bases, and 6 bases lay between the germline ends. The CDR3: CASSFTSSYNEQFF. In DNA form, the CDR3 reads TGTGCCAGCAGCTTCACGAGCTCCTACAATGAGCAGTTCTTC.

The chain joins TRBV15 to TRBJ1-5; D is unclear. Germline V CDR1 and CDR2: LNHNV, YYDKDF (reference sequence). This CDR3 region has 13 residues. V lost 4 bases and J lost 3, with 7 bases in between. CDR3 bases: TGTGCCACCAGCACCCAGACCAATCAGCCCCAGCATTTT. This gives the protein CATSTQTNQPQHF. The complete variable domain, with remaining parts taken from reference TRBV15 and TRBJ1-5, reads DAMVIQNPRYQVTQFGKPVTLSCSQTLNHNVMYWYQQKSSQAPKLLFHYYDKDFNNEADTPDNFQSRRPNTSFCFLDIRSPGLGDTAMYLCATSTQTNQPQHFGDGTRLSIL.

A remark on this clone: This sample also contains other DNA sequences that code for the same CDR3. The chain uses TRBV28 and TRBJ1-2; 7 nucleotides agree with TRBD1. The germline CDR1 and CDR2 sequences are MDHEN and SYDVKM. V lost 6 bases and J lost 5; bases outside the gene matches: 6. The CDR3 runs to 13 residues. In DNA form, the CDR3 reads TGTGCCAGCAGAAGACAGGGTGGATATGGCTACACCTTC. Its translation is CASRRQGGYGYTF.

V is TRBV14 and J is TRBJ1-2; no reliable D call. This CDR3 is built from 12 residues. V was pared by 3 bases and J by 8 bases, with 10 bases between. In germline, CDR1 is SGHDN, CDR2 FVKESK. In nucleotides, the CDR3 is TGTGCCAGCAGCCACCCCGGTGGGGGCTACACCTTC. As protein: CASSHPGGGYTF.